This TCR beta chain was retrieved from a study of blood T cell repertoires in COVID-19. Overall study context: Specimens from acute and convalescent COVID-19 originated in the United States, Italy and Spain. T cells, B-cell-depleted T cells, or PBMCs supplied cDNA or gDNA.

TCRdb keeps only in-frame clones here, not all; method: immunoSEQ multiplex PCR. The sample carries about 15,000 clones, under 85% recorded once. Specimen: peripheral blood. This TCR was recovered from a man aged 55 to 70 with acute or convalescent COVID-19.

The chain's CDR3 is CAISPSRTDQETQYF. The CDR3 region has the DNA TGTGCCATCAGCCCTTCACGGACAGACCAAGAGACCCAGTACTTC. This chain joins TRBV10-3 and TRBJ2-5, with D possibly matching TRBD1 (6 bases). Germline V CDR1 and CDR2: ENHRY, SYGVKD. V was cut by 6 bases and J by 0 bases, with 14 bases left in between. The CDR3 covers 15 residues.